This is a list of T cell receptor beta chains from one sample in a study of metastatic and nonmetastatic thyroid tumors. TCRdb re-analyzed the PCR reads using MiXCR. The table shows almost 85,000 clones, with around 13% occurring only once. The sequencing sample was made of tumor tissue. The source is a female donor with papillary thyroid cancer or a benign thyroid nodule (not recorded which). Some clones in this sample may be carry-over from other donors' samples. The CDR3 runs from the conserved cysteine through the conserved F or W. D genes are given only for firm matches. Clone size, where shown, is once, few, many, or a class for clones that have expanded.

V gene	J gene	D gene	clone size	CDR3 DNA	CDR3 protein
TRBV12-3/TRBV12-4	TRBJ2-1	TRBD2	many	TGTGCCAGTCTCCTGAGAGCGGGGTCCTACAATGAGCAGTTCTTC	CASLLRAGSYNEQFF
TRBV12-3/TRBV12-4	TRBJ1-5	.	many	TGTGCCAGCAGACCCCCAGGGAATCAGCCCCAGCATTTT	CASRPPGNQPQHF
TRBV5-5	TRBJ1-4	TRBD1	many	TGTGCCAGCAGCTTTACAGGGGAGAAACTGTTTTTT	CASSFTGEKLFF
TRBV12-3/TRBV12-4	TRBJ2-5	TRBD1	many	TGTGCCAGCAGCACGGACAGGGTTTGGGAGACCCAGTACTTC	CASSTDRVWETQYF
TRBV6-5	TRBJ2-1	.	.	TGTGCCAGCAGTTACCCTACAGGACCACTTAACAACGAGCAGTTCTTC	CASSYPTGPLNNEQFF
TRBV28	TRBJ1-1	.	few	TGTGCCAGCAGTCCCCGGGGGCAGATAGAAGCTTTCTTT	CASSPRGQIEAFF
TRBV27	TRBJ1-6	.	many	TGTGCCAGCAGGGCAGGCTATAATTCACCCCTCCACTTT	CASRAGYNSPLHF
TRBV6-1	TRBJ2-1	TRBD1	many	TGTGCCAGCAGGGAAAGGGGGCTAAACAATGAGCAGTTCTTC	CASRERGLNNEQFF
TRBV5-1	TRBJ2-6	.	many	TGCGCCAGCAGCTTAAGCTCTGGGGCCAACGTCCTGACTTTC	CASSLSSGANVLTF
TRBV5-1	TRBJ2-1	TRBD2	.	TGCGCCAGCAGCTTTAGAGGGGCTAGCGGGATCTTGAAAAATGAGCAGTTCTTC	CASSFRGASGILKNEQFF
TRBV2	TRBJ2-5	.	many	TGTGCCAGCCAGCAAGAGACCCAGTACTTC	CASQQETQYF
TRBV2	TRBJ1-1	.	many	TGTGCCAGCACCCGCGGAAGGTTCGACACTGAAGCTTTCTTT	CASTRGRFDTEAFF
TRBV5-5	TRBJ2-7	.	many	TGTGCCAGCAGCCCCTGGGGGGGGCGTATCTCCTACGAGCAGTACTTC	CASSPWGGRISYEQYF
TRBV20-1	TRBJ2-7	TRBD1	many	TGCAGTGCTGGCGAAAGACAGGGAGTCGACGAGCAGTACTTC	CSAGERQGVDEQYF
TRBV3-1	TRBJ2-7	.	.	TGTGCCAGCAGTTCCATGACAGCTTCATGGGATTCCTACGAGCAGTACTTC	CASSSMTASWDSYEQYF
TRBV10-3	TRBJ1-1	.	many	TGTGCCGCTGATACTGGACAGAACACTGAAGCTTTCTTT	CAADTGQNTEAFF
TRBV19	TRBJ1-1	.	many	TGTGCCAGTAGTATAGATTATCTGAAACTGAACACTGAAGCTTTCTTT	CASSIDYLKLNTEAFF
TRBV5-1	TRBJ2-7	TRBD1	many	TGCGCCAGCAGCCCCGGGACAGGAGGATACGAGCAGTACTTC	CASSPGTGGYEQYF
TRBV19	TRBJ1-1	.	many	TGTGCCAGTAGTATTGGGAACACTGAAGCTTTCTTT	CASSIGNTEAFF
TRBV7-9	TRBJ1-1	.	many	TGTGCCAGCAGCTTAGATCAGGGGACTGAAGCTTTCTTT	CASSLDQGTEAFF
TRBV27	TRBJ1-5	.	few	TGTGCCAGCAGTTTATCGGTCAATCAGCCCCAGCATTTT	CASSLSVNQPQHF
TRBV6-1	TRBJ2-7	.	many	TGTGCCAGCAGTAACCCGTGGGGGTACGAGCAGTACTTC	CASSNPWGYEQYF
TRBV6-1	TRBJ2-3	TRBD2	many	TGTGCCAGCAGGGAGACTAGCGGGGTCACAGATACGCAGTATTTT	CASRETSGVTDTQYF
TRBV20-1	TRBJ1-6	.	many	TGCAGTGCTACGGTTGGTCCCTATAATTCACCCCTCCACTTT	CSATVGPYNSPLHF
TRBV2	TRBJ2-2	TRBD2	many	TGTGCCAGCAAGAGGGAGGGTGTCGGGGAGCTGTTTTTT	CASKREGVGELFF
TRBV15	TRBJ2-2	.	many	TGTGCCACCAGCGGACAGTTTGCCGGGGAGCTGTTTTTT	CATSGQFAGELFF
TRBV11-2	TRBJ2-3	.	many	TGTGCCAGCAGCTTAGGGAGGCCAGATACGCAGTATTTT	CASSLGRPDTQYF
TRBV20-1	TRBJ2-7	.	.	TGCAGTGCTGAGGTTCTTGACGAGCGGTACTTC	CSAEVLDERYF
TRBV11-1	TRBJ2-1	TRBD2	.	TGTGCCAGCAGCTTCAGCGGGAGCGCCACCAATGGGCAGCTCTTC	CASSFSGSATNGQLF
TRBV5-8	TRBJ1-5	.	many	TGTGCCAGCAGCTTCCTAGGCACCCTCAATCAGCCCCAGCATTTT	CASSFLGTLNQPQHF
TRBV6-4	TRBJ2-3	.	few	TGTGCCAGCAATGCTAGCGTCACAGATACGCAGTATTTT	CASNASVTDTQYF
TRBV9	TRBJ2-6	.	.	TGTGCCAGCAGCGTAGAGATAGTTACCTCCGGGGCCAACGTCCTGACTTTC	CASSVEIVTSGANVLTF
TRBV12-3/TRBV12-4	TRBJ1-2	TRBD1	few	TGTGCCAGCAGTTTCAATGGACAGGTTATTAATGGCTACACCTTC	CASSFNGQVINGYTF
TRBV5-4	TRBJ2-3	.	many	TGTGCCTGTCGGGCCGGTTTTAGCACAGATACGCAGTATTTT	CACRAGFSTDTQYF
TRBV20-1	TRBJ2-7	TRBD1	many	TGCAGTGCTCAGACCGGGACAGCCGCTAGTCGCGAGCAGTACTTC	CSAQTGTAASREQYF
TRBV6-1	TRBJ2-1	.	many	TGTGCCACGGGGGGGACAGCCTACAATGAGCAGTTCTTC	CATGGTAYNEQFF
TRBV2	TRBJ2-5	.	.	TGTGCCAGCAGTGAAAGGTTTCTAGCTGGGGAGACCCAGTACTTC	CASSERFLAGETQYF
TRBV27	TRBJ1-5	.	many	TGTGCCAGCAGCCCCACGTTTTCGGGGGGCCAGCCCCAGCATTTT	CASSPTFSGGQPQHF
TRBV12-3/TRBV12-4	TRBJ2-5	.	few	TGTGCCAGCATGACCCCACACGGAACCGCCCAGTACTTC	CASMTPHGTAQYF
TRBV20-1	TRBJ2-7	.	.	TGCAGTGCTGCGCCCGGGGCGGGACCGAACTACGAGCAGTACTTC	CSAAPGAGPNYEQYF
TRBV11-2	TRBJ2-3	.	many	TGTGCCAGCAGCTCGCCCCTGACAGATACGCAGTATTTT	CASSSPLTDTQYF
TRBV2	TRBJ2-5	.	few	TGTGCCAACAGTGAACTCGTCTACCGGTACTTC	CANSELVYRYF